This TCR beta chain was retrieved from a study of graft-versus-host responses after intestinal transplantation listed by TCRdb under 2021. A note on the overall study: Recipients received multivisceral, liver-intestinal, or isolated intestinal transplants. A peak of at least 4% donor T cells among recipient peripheral blood mononuclear cells was the definition used for donor T cell macrochimerism. Samples from a few later patients were sequenced in-house on an Illumina MiSeq with MiXCR processing rather than by the commercial service. Graft-versus-host and host-versus-graft alloreactive T cell clones were tracked in the graft, circulation and bone marrow after intestinal transplantation using bulk TCR-beta CDR3 sequencing. All recipients received anti-thymocyte globulin induction followed by maintenance tacrolimus and steroids for approximately 3 years. The cohort enrolled 24 intestinal transplant recipients including one retransplant, and a few patients lacking pretransplant specimens were excluded. To identify alloreactive clones, pre-transplant mixed lymphocyte reaction products were sequenced and compared with unstimulated pre-transplant donor and recipient T cells. Results and caveats for the whole study, not just this receptor: GvH clones were detected in recipient bone marrow, and some appeared earlier in ileal mucosa or blood, consistent with an intestinal mucosal origin. The conclusions were limited by the relatively low number and heterogeneity of the intestinal transplant patients. High GvH to HvG T cell clonal ratios were observed in the allografts of patients with donor T cell macrochimerism. Peak levels of circulating GvH clones were associated with declines in HvG clones early after transplant.

This clone was observed once. This receptor's antigen is unknown. Per-nucleotide qualities are absent, and no much larger clonotype sits a single base away. The library was made by the immunoSEQ multiplex PCR assay. High-throughput TCR-beta CDR3 sequencing of genomic DNA from most patients was performed by Adaptive Biotechnologies. Processing in the source paper ran as follows. Adaptive's ImmunoSEQ software supplied the TCR sequencing data for 15 to 20 patients, while MiXCR and VDJtools were used to process a few other patients. CDR3 nucleotide sequences shared between donor and recipient were removed because their origin could not be assigned. To count as alloreactive, a clone needed at least 2-fold expansion over unstimulated cells and a minimum CFSE-low frequency of 0.002% (template counts) or 0.001% (read counts). A clone was considered mappable if detected in the sequenced pre-transplant spleen, lymph node, or MLR CFSE-low populations of the donor or recipient. Cumulative frequency of alloreactive clones was calculated as a percentage of all sequences weighted by copy number. The table was pulled from immuneACCESS by TCRdb, which kept in-frame rearrangements only. Such tables lose some clones; where checked, under half of the loss comes from unresolved V genes, and the rest has no known cause. V and J calls plus clone size are reproduced from that table; the DNA served to infer D and trimming. The sample table holds roughly 56,000 clones, of which around 91% were seen once. Of the sample, more than 2.5% falls within the top ten clones.

Blood samples were collected up to 4 times in the first month after transplant and then at least monthly when available. The receptor was isolated from a human patient who received an intestinal transplant, so some T cells may come from the graft donor. Sequencing used PBMCs, obtained roughly 120 days after intestinal transplantation.

The bases are TGCGCCAGCAGTCCGGGGTCTACAAATCAGCCCCAGCATTTT. This gives the protein CASSPGSTNQPQHF. Recombination connected TRBV10-1 to TRBJ1-5, with the D gene not clear enough to name. CDR1 and CDR2, per the germline V gene (reference sequence), are WNHNN and SYGVQD. Trimming takes 5 bases from V and 4 bases from J, and the germline ends sit 12 bases apart. The CDR3, cysteine through phenylalanine, is 14 amino acids long. Of all the DNA, just the CDR3 is kept, 42 bases in frame from base 1.